What follows is one T cell receptor beta chain and its context. Its antigen is undetermined. For sorted subsets, approximately 0.2 ug DNA per replicate equaled about 31,000 T cell genomes. As processed by the authors: Junction-only sequences produced by ImmunoSEQ had no quality scores, so filtering differed. The repertoire was sequenced with immunoSEQ multiplex PCR; TCRdb's copy has only in-frame clones and lacks some. V and J calls and clone size are those listed in that table; D and trimming were worked out from the DNA. The repertoire holds under 2,500,000 clones, with approximately 94% as singletons. Germline values: CDR1 SGHRS, CDR2 YFSETQ. V lost 1 base and J 0 bases, leaving 11 bases between the germline ends. The length of the CDR3 is 15 residues. The data originate from a study of shared clonotypes between healthy human individuals. Study context: Each donor had three CD4 naive, three CD4 memory, two CD8 naive and one CD8 memory plate.

Overall study findings and caveats: Across a handful of donors, naive CD4 shared 5% to 6%, naive CD8 3% to 3.5%, memory CD4 more than 2%, memory CD8 approximately 0.4%.

Sequencing used naive CD4+ T cells sorted from blood. The subset: CD45RA+ positively selected. This receptor was identified in a man aged 18 to 35 in good health. The chain combines TRBV5-1 with TRBJ2-7; D remains unclear. As DNA, the CDR3 is TGCGCCAGCAGCTTGTCGGGCGAGAGCTCCTACGAGCAGTACTTC. Amino acids: CASSLSGESSYEQYF.